The 4 T cell receptor beta chains reported below all come from one sample, sequenced in a study of cytomegalovirus exposure and HLA in healthy donors. The PCR had 60 Vbeta and 13 Jbeta primers. TCRdb's table, derived via immunoSEQ multiplex PCR, lists solely in-frame clones and lacks some. In the table there are around 300,000 clones, around 66% of which are singletons. Sequenced material: PBMCs. These receptors were obtained from a female donor in good health and CMV-seronegative.

This clone was recorded only once. The chain carries TRBV5-1 and TRBJ1-1, with unresolved D. With 7 bases removed from V and 5 bases from J, the gap between germline ends came to 15 bases. CDR3 length equals 13 residues. Per the germline V gene, CDR1 is SGHRS and CDR2 is YFSETQ. The CDR3 DNA sequence: TGCGCCAGCTTCCGGACCGGGAATACTGAAGCTTTCTTT. Its protein product is CASFRTGNTEAFF.

J is TRBJ2-2 and V is TRBV11-3; D not certain. CDR3 length: 13 amino acids. The V and J ends lost 3 bases and 3 bases respectively, with 5 bases between them. Germline V CDR1 and CDR2: SGHNT, YENEEA. The CDR3 loop is CASSFGDTGELFF. The CDR3 DNA follows: TGTGCCAGCAGCTTCGGAGACACCGGGGAGCTGTTTTTT.

V and J are TRBV7-2 and TRBJ1-2; TRBD1 agrees at 8 bases. V lost 5 bases, J lost 5 bases, and 10 bases stayed unmatched. The germline V gene encodes CDR1 SGHTA and CDR2 FQGNSA. CDR3 length equals 15 residues. CDR3: CASSEGTGTPYGYTF. CDR3 nucleotide sequence: TGTGCCAGCAGCGAAGGGACAGGAACTCCTTATGGCTACACCTTC.

V usage is TRBV11-2 and J usage is TRBJ1-2, with 10 bases identical to TRBD1. There are 15 residues in the CDR3. V gave up 6 bases and J gave up 8 bases; unmatched junction bases: 12. Germline CDR1 is SGHAT and CDR2 is FQNNGV. CDR3 sequence reads: CASSNNIRDRGGYTF. The CDR3 DNA is TGTGCCAGCAGTAATAATATTCGGGACAGGGGCGGCTACACCTTC.